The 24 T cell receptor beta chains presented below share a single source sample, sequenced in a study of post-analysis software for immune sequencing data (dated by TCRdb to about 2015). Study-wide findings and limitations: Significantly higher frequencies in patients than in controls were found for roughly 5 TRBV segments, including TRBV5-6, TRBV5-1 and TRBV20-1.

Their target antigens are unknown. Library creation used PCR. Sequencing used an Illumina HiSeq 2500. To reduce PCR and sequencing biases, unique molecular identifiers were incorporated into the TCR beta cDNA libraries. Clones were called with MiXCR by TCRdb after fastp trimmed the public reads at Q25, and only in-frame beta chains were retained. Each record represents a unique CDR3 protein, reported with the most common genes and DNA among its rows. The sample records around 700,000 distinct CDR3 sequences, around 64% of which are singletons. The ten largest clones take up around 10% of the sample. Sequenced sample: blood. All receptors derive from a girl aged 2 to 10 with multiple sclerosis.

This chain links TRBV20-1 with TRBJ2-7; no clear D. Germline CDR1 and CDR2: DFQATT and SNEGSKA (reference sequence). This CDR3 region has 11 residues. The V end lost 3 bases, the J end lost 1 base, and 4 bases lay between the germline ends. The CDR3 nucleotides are TGCAGTGCTAGCGGGTCCTACGAGCAGTACTTC. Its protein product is CSASGSYEQYF.

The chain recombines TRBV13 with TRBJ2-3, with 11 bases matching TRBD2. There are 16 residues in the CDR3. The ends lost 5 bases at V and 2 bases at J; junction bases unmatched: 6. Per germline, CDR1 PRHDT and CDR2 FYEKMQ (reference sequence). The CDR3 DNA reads TGTGCCAGCAGCGAGACTAGCGGGGACTACACAGATACGCAGTATTTT. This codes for CASSETSGDYTDTQYF.

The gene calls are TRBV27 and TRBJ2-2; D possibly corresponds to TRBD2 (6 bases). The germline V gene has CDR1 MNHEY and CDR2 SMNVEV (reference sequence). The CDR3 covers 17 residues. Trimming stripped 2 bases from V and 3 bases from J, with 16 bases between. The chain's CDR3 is CASSLMGGWGDTGELFF. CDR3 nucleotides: TGTGCCAGCAGTTTAATGGGCGGTTGGGGGGACACCGGGGAGCTGTTTTTT.

CDR3 amino acids: CASSQDPGNTEAFF. The CDR3 coding sequence is TGTGCCAGCAGCCAAGATCCAGGGAACACTGAAGCTTTCTTT. The genes are TRBV3-1 and TRBJ1-1; D is undetermined. This CDR3 region has 14 residues. Germline V CDR1 and CDR2: LGHDT, YNNKEL (reference sequence). V lost 0 bases and J lost 1, with 6 bases in between.

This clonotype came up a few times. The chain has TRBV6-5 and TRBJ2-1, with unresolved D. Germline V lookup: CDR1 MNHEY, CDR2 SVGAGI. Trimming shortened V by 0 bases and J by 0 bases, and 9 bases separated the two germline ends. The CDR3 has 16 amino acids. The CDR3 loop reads CASSYSGVGSYNEQFF. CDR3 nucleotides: TGTGCCAGCAGTTACTCTGGAGTGGGCTCCTACAATGAGCAGTTCTTC.

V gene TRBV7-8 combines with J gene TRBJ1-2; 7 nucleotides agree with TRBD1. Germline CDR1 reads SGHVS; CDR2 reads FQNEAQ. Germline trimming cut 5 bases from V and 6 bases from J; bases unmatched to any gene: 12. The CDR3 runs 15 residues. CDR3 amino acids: CASSTALGTEDGYTF. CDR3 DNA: TGTGCCAGCAGCACCGCCCTCGGGACAGAAGATGGCTACACCTTC.

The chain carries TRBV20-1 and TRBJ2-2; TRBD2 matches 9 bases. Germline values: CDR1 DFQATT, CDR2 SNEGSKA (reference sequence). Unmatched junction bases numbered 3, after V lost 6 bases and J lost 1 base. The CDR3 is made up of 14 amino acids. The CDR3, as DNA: TGCAGTGCCCAGCGGGAGGTGAACACCGGGGAGCTGTTTTTT. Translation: CSAQREVNTGELFF.

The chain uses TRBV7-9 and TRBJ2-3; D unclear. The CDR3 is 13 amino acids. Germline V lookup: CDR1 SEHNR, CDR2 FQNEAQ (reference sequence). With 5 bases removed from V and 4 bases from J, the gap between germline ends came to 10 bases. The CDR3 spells CASSRLDSDTQYF. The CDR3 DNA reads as TGTGCCAGCAGCCGTCTAGATTCAGATACGCAGTATTTT.

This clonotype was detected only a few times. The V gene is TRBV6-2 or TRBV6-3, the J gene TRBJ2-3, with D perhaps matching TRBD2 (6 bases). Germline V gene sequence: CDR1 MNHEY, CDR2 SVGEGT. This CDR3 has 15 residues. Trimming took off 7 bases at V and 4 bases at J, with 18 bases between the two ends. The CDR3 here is CASTYYGGDADTQYF. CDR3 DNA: TGTGCCAGCACCTACTACGGGGGAGACGCAGATACGCAGTATTTT.

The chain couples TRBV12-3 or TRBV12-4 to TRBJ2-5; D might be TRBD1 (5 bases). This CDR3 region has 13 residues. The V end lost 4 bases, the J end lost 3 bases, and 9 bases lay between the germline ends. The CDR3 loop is CASSSTEKETQYF. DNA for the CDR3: TGTGCCAGCAGTTCGACAGAAAAAGAGACCCAGTACTTC.

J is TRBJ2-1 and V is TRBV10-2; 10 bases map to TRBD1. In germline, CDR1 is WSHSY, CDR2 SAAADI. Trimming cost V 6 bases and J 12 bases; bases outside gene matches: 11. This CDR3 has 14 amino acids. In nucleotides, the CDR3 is TGCGCCAGCAGAACGGGACAGGGGTCTCGAGGGCAGTTCTTC. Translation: CASRTGQGSRGQFF.

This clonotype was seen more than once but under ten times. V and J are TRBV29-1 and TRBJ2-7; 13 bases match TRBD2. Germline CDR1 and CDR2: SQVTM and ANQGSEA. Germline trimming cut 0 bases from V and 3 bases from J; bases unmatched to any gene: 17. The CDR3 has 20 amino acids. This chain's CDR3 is CSVEDRGTSGTDGGDYEQYF. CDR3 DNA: TGCAGCGTTGAAGATAGGGGGACTAGCGGGACTGATGGTGGGGACTACGAGCAGTACTTC.

CDR3 in amino acids: CASRPGAGELFF. The CDR3 DNA follows: TGCGCCAGCAGGCCGGGAGCCGGGGAGCTGTTTTTT. The rearrangement links TRBV5-1 to TRBJ2-2, with D maybe TRBD2 (6 bases). This CDR3 has 12 amino acids. V was cut by 5 bases and J by 6 bases, with 8 bases left in between. Germline CDR1 and CDR2: SGHRS and YFSETQ.

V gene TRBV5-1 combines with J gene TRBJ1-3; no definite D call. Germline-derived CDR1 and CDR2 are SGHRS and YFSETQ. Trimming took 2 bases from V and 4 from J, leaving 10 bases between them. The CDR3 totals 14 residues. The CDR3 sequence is CASSFSTGGNTIYF. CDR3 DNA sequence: TGCGCCAGCAGCTTCAGTACGGGGGGAAACACCATATATTTT.

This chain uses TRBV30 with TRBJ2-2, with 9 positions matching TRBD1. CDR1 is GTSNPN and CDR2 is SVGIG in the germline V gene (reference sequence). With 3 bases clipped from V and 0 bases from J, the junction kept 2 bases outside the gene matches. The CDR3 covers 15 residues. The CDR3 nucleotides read TGTGCCTGGAGGGGACAGGGTTCGAACACCGGGGAGCTGTTTTTT. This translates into CAWRGQGSNTGELFF.

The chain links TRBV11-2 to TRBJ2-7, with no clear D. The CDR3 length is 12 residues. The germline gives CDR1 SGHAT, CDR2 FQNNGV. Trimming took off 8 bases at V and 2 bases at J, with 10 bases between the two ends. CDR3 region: CASGTKAYEQYF. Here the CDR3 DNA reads TGTGCCAGCGGCACTAAGGCCTACGAGCAGTACTTC. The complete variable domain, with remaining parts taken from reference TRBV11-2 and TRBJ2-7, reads EAGVAQSPRYKIIEKRQSVAFWCNPISGHATLYWYQQILGQGPKLLIQFQNNGVVDDSQLPKDRFSAERLKGVDSTLKIQPAKLEDSAVYLCASGTKAYEQYFGPGTRLTVT.

CDR3 in amino acids: CATSRSDGNTEAFF. The CDR3 DNA is TGTGCCACCAGCAGAAGCGACGGGAACACTGAAGCTTTCTTT. The chain employs TRBV15 and TRBJ1-1, with D hard to call. CDR1 is LNHNV and CDR2 is YYDKDF in the germline V gene (reference sequence). The V and J ends lost 2 bases and 1 base respectively, with 8 bases between them. This CDR3 comprises 14 residues.

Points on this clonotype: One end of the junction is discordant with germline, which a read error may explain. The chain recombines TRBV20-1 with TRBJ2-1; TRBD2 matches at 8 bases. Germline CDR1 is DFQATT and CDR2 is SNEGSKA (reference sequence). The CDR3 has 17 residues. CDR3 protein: CSAYSGNSLAAYYEQFF. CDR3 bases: TGCAGTGCTTATAGCGGGAACTCATTAGCCGCCTACTATGAGCAGTTCTTC.

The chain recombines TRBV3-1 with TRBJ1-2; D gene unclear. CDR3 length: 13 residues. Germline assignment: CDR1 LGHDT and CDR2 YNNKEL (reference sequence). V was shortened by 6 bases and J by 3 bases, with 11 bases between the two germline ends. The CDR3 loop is CASSYSVDYGYTF. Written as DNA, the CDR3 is TGTGCCAGCAGTTACTCGGTGGACTATGGCTACACCTTC.

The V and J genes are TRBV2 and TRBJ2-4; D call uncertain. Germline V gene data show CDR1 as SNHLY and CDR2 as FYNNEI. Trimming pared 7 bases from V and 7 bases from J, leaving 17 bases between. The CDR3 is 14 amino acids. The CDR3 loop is CASKEVGMGNIQYF. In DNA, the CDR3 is TGTGCCAGCAAAGAGGTGGGGATGGGGAACATTCAGTACTTC.

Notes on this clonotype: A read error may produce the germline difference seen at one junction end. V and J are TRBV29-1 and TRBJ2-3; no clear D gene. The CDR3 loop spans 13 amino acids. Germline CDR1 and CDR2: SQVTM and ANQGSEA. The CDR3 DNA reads TGCAGCGCTGACCTACAGAGCACAGATACGCGGTATTTT. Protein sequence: CSADLQSTDTRYF.

CDR3 in DNA: TGCGCCAGCAGCCAAGGGGCCTCCCTAACACAGACCCAGTACTTC. It is translated as CASSQGASLTQTQYF. The chain uses TRBV4-3 and TRBJ2-5; unclear D gene. CDR3 length: 15 residues. The V and J ends lost 1 base and 6 bases respectively, with 15 bases between them. Germline values: CDR1 LGHNA, CDR2 YSLEER.

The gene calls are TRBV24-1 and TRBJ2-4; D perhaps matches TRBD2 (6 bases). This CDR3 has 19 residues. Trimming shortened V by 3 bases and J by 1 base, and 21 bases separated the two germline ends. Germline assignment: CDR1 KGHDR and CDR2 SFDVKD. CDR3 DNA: TGTGCCACCAGTGATCCCCTCCTAGGTGCGGGGTCCGCCAAAAACATTCAGTACTTC. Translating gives CATSDPLLGAGSAKNIQYF.

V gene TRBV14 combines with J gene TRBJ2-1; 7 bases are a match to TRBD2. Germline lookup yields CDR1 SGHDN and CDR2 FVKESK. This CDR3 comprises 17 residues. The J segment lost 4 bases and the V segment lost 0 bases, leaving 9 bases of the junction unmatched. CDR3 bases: TGTGCCAGCAGCCAAGATTGGGCGGGAGCTAATTACAATGAGCAGTTCTTC. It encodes CASSQDWAGANYNEQFF.